Each of the 14 T cell receptor beta chains below was sequenced from the same sample in a study of blood T cell repertoires in COVID-19. Profiled with immunoSEQ multiplex PCR; TCRdb holds only in-frame clones, not every one. This table holds about 190,000 clones, roughly 84% found once. The sequencing input was peripheral blood. These receptors all stem from a human donor in a cohort sampled during active COVID-19.

This clone was detected only a few times. The chain is built from TRBV7-9 and TRBJ2-1, with D maybe TRBD1 (5 bases). Germline V gene data show CDR1 as SEHNR and CDR2 as FQNEAQ (reference sequence). Deletions cut 5 bases from V and 6 bases from J, with 23 bases between. This CDR3 is built from 17 residues. In DNA form, the CDR3 reads TGTGCCAGCAGCCCTATCGGAACCAGGGCTTTTCTCAATGAGCAGTTCTTC. It yields the protein CASSPIGTRAFLNEQFF. The full variable domain, completed using reference TRBV7-9 and TRBJ2-1, is DTGVSQNPRHKITKRGQNVTFRCDPISEHNRLYWYRQTLGQGPEFLTYFQNEAQLEKSRLLSDRFSAERPKGSFSTLEIQRTEQGDSAMYLCASSPIGTRAFLNEQFFGPGTRLTVL.

The rearrangement uses TRBV28 and TRBJ2-2; D call uncertain. CDR3 length equals 17 residues. Germline CDR1 and CDR2: MDHEN and SYDVKM. The ends were cut back, 2 bases at V and 0 bases at J, with 13 bases in the middle. The CDR3 reads CASSLPVGVANTGELFF. Written as DNA, the CDR3 is TGTGCCAGCAGTTTACCCGTCGGTGTAGCGAACACCGGGGAGCTGTTTTTT. The entire variable domain, with the rest obtained from reference TRBV28 and TRBJ2-2, is as follows: DVKVTQSSRYLVKRTGEKVFLECVQDMDHENMFWYRQDPGLGLRLIYFSYDVKMKEKGDIPEGYSVSREKKERFSLILESASTNQTSMYLCASSLPVGVANTGELFFGEGSRLTVL.

The chain combines TRBV5-1 with TRBJ2-5, with D perhaps TRBD2 (5 bases). V was cut by 4 bases and J by 5 bases, with 6 bases left in between. This CDR3 contains 11 residues. Germline assignment: CDR1 SGHRS and CDR2 YFSETQ. The CDR3 sequence: CASSIAETQYF. The CDR3 nucleotides read TGCGCCAGCAGCATAGCGGAGACCCAGTACTTC.

The CDR3 reads CASSSIRVANTGELFF. The CDR3 coding sequence is TGTGCCAGCAGCTCCATCAGGGTGGCGAACACCGGGGAGCTGTTTTTT. J is TRBJ2-2 and V is TRBV11-2; maybe TRBD1 (5 bases). Looked up from germline, CDR1 is SGHAT and CDR2 is FQNNGV. The ends were cut back, 4 bases at V and 0 bases at J, with 12 bases in the middle. The CDR3 is 16 residues long. The variable domain in full, completed from reference TRBV11-2 and TRBJ2-2, reads EAGVAQSPRYKIIEKRQSVAFWCNPISGHATLYWYQQILGQGPKLLIQFQNNGVVDDSQLPKDRFSAERLKGVDSTLKIQPAKLEDSAVYLCASSSIRVANTGELFFGEGSRLTVL.

The chain links TRBV5-1 to TRBJ2-2; 7 bases agree with TRBD1. V was pared by 4 bases and J by 2 bases, with 8 bases of the junction left unmatched. Germline V gene data show CDR1 as SGHRS and CDR2 as YFSETQ. CDR3 size: 16 residues. CDR3 sequence (DNA): TGCGCCAGCAGCACGACCGGGACAGCAAACACCGGGGAGCTGTTTTTT. Its protein product is CASSTTGTANTGELFF. The full variable domain, its missing parts supplied by reference TRBV5-1 and TRBJ2-2, is KAGVTQTPRYLIKTRGQQVTLSCSPISGHRSVSWYQQTPGQGLQFLFEYFSETQRNKGNFPGRFSGRQFSNSRSEMNVSTLELGDSALYLCASSTTGTANTGELFFGEGSRLTVL.

The chain uses TRBV27 and TRBJ2-6; tentative D call: TRBD1 (6 bases). Germline values: CDR1 MNHEY, CDR2 SMNVEV (reference sequence). The germline V and J ends were trimmed by 5 bases and 0 bases, with 20 bases remaining between them. The CDR3 consists of 19 residues. The CDR3: CASSPPTGYLLSGANVLTF. The DNA of the CDR3 is TGTGCCAGCAGTCCCCCAACAGGGTACCTTCTCTCTGGGGCCAACGTCCTGACTTTC.

The rearrangement links TRBV19 to TRBJ2-2; no definite D call. CDR3 length equals 16 residues. Germline CDR1 is LNHDA and CDR2 is SQIVND (reference sequence). V dropped 7 bases and J dropped 0 bases, with 15 bases sitting between them. The CDR3 spells CASTSRRPANTGELFF. CDR3 nucleotides: TGTGCCAGTACTTCCCGGCGGCCAGCGAACACCGGGGAGCTGTTTTTT. Filled out from reference TRBV19 and TRBJ2-2, the complete variable domain reads DGGITQSPKYLFRKEGQNVTLSCEQNLNHDAMYWYRQDPGQGLRLIYYSQIVNDFQKGDIAEGYSVSREKKESFPLTVTSAQKNPTAFYLCASTSRRPANTGELFFGEGSRLTVL.

The table lists this clone with a count of one. V gene TRBV10-2 combines with J gene TRBJ2-7; 7 nucleotides agree with TRBD1. Germline assignment: CDR1 WSHSY and CDR2 SAAADI. V lost 10 bases to trimming and J lost 6 bases; unmatched junction nucleotides: 15. The CDR3 covers 14 residues. The CDR3 reads CATRQGGSNSEQYV. The CDR3, as DNA: TGCGCCACCCGACAGGGTGGAAGCAATAGCGAGCAGTACGTC.

V gene TRBV27 combines with J gene TRBJ2-7, with a weak D call TRBD2 (7 bases). Germline V gene data show CDR1 as MNHEY and CDR2 as SMNVEV (reference sequence). This CDR3 spans 16 amino acids. With 1 base removed from V and 3 bases from J, the gap between germline ends came to 16 bases. CDR3 in DNA: TGTGCCAGCAGTTTATTTAGGAGGGGAGGGGGCTACGAGCAGTACTTC. Translation gives CASSLFRRGGGYEQYF.

The chain combines TRBV7-9 with TRBJ1-6, with D perhaps TRBD1 (5 bases). In germline, CDR1 is SEHNR, CDR2 FQNEAQ (reference sequence). CDR3 length: 15 residues. Trimming removed 4 bases at V and 4 bases at J, with 11 bases between. The DNA for the CDR3 is TGTGCCAGCAGCTCGCAGGGTAGTTATAATTCACCCCTCCACTTT. It translates to CASSSQGSYNSPLHF.

The chain recombines TRBV4-1 with TRBJ2-7; D possibly corresponds to TRBD2 (5 bases). Trimming removed 4 bases at V and 6 bases at J, with 19 bases between. Germline V gives CDR1 MGHRA, CDR2 YSYEKL. This CDR3 has 15 residues. CDR3 in amino acids: CASSLSFGLVGEQYF. CDR3 sequence (DNA): TGCGCCAGCAGCCTCTCGTTCGGACTGGTTGGCGAGCAGTACTTC.

This rearrangement joins TRBV28 to TRBJ2-7, with D maybe TRBD2 (5 bases). The germline V gene has CDR1 MDHEN and CDR2 SYDVKM. This CDR3 comprises 12 residues. V lost 6 bases to trimming and J lost 6 bases, with 12 bases between them. This chain's CDR3 is CASRRSGSEQYF. CDR3 in DNA: TGTGCCAGCAGGCGATCGGGGTCCGAGCAGTACTTC.

This clone has just a few counts. The rearrangement links TRBV2 to TRBJ2-5; 10 bases are shared with TRBD2. This CDR3 spans 17 amino acids. Germline V gives CDR1 SNHLY, CDR2 FYNNEI. Trimming removed 3 bases from V and 5 bases from J; junction bases left unmatched: 12. CDR3 in amino acids: CASSDRSGRAFGETQYF. CDR3 in DNA: TGTGCCAGCAGTGATAGAAGCGGGAGGGCCTTCGGGGAGACCCAGTACTTC.

The V gene is TRBV5-1, the J gene TRBJ1-1; 8 bases line up with TRBD1. The CDR3 is made up of 14 amino acids. Germline lookup yields CDR1 SGHRS and CDR2 YFSETQ. The V segment lost 4 bases and the J segment 3 bases; nucleotides outside the gene matches: 5. This chain's CDR3 is CASSLLTGDTEAFF. The CDR3 coding sequence is TGCGCCAGCAGCCTGTTGACAGGGGACACTGAAGCTTTCTTT.